The source of this T cell receptor (beta chain) is a study of post-analysis software for immune sequencing data. There are a few counts of this clonotype. Its matching antigen is unknown. Tagging with unique molecular identifiers was a feature of the TCR beta cDNA libraries. The source material, about 0.9 to 10 million T cells, gave rise to 500,000 or so cDNA molecules. Via MiXCR, TCRdb re-called the PCR reads, giving one row per CDR3 protein. The sample shows around 710,000 distinct CDR3 sequences, approximately 44% of them seen only once. Looked up from germline, CDR1 is DFQATT and CDR2 is SNEGSKA (reference sequence). The CDR3 contains 14 residues. The J segment lost 2 bases and the V segment lost 6 bases, leaving 7 bases of the junction unmatched. Findings of the study overall: The five TRBV segments detected at higher frequency in patients than in controls included TRBV5-6, TRBV5-1 and TRBV20-1.

The TCR sequence derives from a girl under 18 with multiple sclerosis. Sequenced material: blood. The chain has TRBV20-1 and TRBJ2-3, with TRBD2 matching 8 bases. The CDR3 is CSASGGVLTDTQYF. Here the CDR3 DNA reads TGCAGTGCCTCGGGGGGGGTCCTCACAGATACGCAGTATTTT.